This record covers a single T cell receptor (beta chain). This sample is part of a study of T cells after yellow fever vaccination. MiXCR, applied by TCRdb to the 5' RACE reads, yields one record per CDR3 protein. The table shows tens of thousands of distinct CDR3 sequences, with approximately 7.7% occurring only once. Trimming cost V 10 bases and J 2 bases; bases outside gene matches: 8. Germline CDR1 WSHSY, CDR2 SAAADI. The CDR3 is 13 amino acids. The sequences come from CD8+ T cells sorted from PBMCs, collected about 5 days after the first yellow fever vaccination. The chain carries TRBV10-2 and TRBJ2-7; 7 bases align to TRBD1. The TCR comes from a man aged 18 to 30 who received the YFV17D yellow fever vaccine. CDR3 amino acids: CATRDRSAYEQYF. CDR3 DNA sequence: TGCGCCACCCGGGACAGAAGTGCCTACGAGCAGTACTTC.